What follows are 26 T cell receptor beta chains derived from one specimen sequenced in a study of neurological immune-mediated disorders. TCRdb re-derived calls from the 5' RACE reads in MiXCR, one entry per CDR3 protein. The data show 44,000 or so distinct CDR3 sequences, more than 5% seen once. The sample comprised CD4+ T cells from blood. The receptors derive from a woman between 40 and 55 years old in good health.

This clonotype was seen repeatedly, ten times or more. J is TRBJ2-7 and V is TRBV6-5; a possible D gene is TRBD2 (5 bases). The CDR3 is 12 amino acids. The ends were cut back, 6 bases at V and 1 base at J, with 7 bases in the middle. Per the germline V gene, CDR1 is MNHEY and CDR2 is SVGAGI. The CDR3 DNA follows: TGTGCCAGCAGGAGGGATTCCTACGAGCAGTACTTC. It encodes CASRRDSYEQYF.

This clonotype was observed many times. The genes are TRBV7-8 and TRBJ2-5; the D gene is possibly TRBD2 (6 bases). The V and J ends lost 5 bases and 5 bases respectively, with 15 bases between them. The CDR3 spans 14 residues. Germline-derived CDR1 and CDR2 are SGHVS and FQNEAQ. The CDR3 sequence is CASSIPGLRETQYF. CDR3 DNA sequence: TGTGCCAGCAGCATCCCGGGACTTCGGGAGACCCAGTACTTC.

This clonotype came up many times. This chain uses TRBV29-1 with TRBJ2-1, with 7 nucleotides matching TRBD1. Looked up from germline, CDR1 is SQVTM and CDR2 is ANQGSEA. V shed 5 bases and J 5 bases; nucleotides not matched to a gene: 9. The CDR3 sequence is 14 residues long. CDR3 protein: CSVQPGQYNNEQFF. The CDR3 DNA reads as TGCAGCGTTCAACCGGGACAGTATAACAATGAGCAGTTCTTC.

This clonotype showed up many times. Written as DNA, the CDR3 is TGCGCCAGCAGCCAGGTAGCGGGCCCTTACGAGCAGTACTTC. It specifies CASSQVAGPYEQYF. The chain couples TRBV4-1 to TRBJ2-7; 7 bases line up with TRBD2. CDR1 is MGHRA and CDR2 is YSYEKL in the germline V gene. The CDR3 consists of 14 residues. J was trimmed by 4 bases and V by 3 bases; bases with no gene match: 6.

The sample holds many counts of this clonotype. The chain recombines TRBV5-6 with TRBJ2-1, with TRBD1 matching 9 bases. V shed 3 bases, J shed 14 bases, and the junction held 3 bases outside the gene matches. CDR1 and CDR2 from the germline V gene are SGHDT and YYEEEE. CDR3 length equals 11 residues. The CDR3 coding sequence is TGTGCCAGCAGCTCCCGGGACAGGGAGTTCTTC. It specifies CASSSRDREFF.

This clonotype was seen ten or more times. J is TRBJ2-5 and V is TRBV5-5; a possible D gene is TRBD1 (5 bases). The V end was cut by 5 bases, the J end by 2 bases, with 22 bases between. The length of the CDR3 is 17 residues. Germline V gives CDR1 SGHKS, CDR2 YYEKEE (reference sequence). Written as DNA, the CDR3 is TGTGCCAGCAGGGCTTTGATAACGGGTGGGGCACAAGAGACCCAGTACTTC. Translating gives CASRALITGGAQETQYF.

This clonotype was counted at least ten times. V is TRBV29-1 and J is TRBJ2-2; 8 bases fit TRBD2. From germline, CDR1 is SQVTM and CDR2 ANQGSEA. The CDR3 covers 15 residues. V was clipped by 3 bases and J by 1 base; unmatched bases: 4. The CDR3 sequence is CSVEESGRNTGELFF. In nucleotides, the CDR3 is TGCAGCGTTGAGGAGAGCGGGAGGAACACCGGGGAGCTGTTTTTT.

This clonotype was seen ten or more times. A much more abundant neighbour one base away suggests this may be a read error. This chain connects TRBV11-2 to TRBJ2-1; TRBD1 agrees at 7 bases. The CDR3 consists of 14 residues. The germline V gene encodes CDR1 SGHAT and CDR2 FQNNGV. CDR3 DNA sequence: TGTGCCAACAGCCCCGGGACAGCCTACAATGAGCAGTTCTTC. It encodes CANSPGTAYNEQFF. Drawing the rest from reference TRBV11-2 and TRBJ2-1, the complete variable domain is EAGVAQSPRYKIIEKRQSVAFWCNPISGHATLYWYQQILGQGPKLLIQFQNNGVVDDSQLPKDRFSAERLKGVDSTLKIQPAKLEDSAVYLCANSPGTAYNEQFFGPGTRLTVL.

This clonotype was observed at least ten times. The V call is TRBV3-1, the J call TRBJ2-3; 7 bases match TRBD1. CDR3 size: 16 residues. Germline CDR1 and CDR2: LGHDT and YNNKEL (reference sequence). The ends lost 4 bases at V and 1 base at J; junction bases unmatched: 8. The CDR3 DNA is TGTGCCAGCAGCCGAACGCCCGGACAGGGCACAGATACGCAGTATTTT. It yields the protein CASSRTPGQGTDTQYF.

This clonotype was recorded many times. V is TRBV25-1 and J is TRBJ1-1, with TRBD1 matching over 9 bases. CDR1 is MGHDK and CDR2 is SYGVNS in the germline V gene. Losses at the gene ends were 1 base for V and 5 bases for J; bases not matched to a gene: 14. The CDR3 has 18 amino acids. CDR3 sequence: CASSEFEGTGMGETEAFF. Here the CDR3 DNA reads TGTGCCAGCAGTGAATTTGAAGGGACAGGGATGGGTGAGACTGAAGCTTTCTTT.

This clonotype appeared a single time. Likely a read error: the CDR3 ends without its conserved phenylalanine or tryptophan. V is TRBV30 and J is TRBJ1-5; 7 bases fit TRBD1. CDR1 GTSNPN and CDR2 SVGIG come from the germline V gene (reference sequence). V was pared by 0 bases and J by 6 bases, with 8 bases of the junction left unmatched. The CDR3 has 15 amino acids. CDR3 region: CAWSVQGGRFQPQHL. CDR3 coding DNA: TGTGCCTGGAGTGTACAAGGGGGCAGGTTTCAGCCCCAGCATCTT.

This clonotype was seen ten or more times. Here the CDR3 DNA reads TGCAGCGGTCGACTAGCGGGAGGGCCGCGATGGACGCAGTATTTT. It encodes CSGRLAGGPRWTQYF. The chain links TRBV29-1 to TRBJ2-3, with 14 bases lining up with TRBD2. V was clipped by 7 bases and J by 9 bases; unmatched bases: 12. Germline loops: CDR1 SQVTM, CDR2 ANQGSEA. The CDR3 is 15 residues long.

This clonotype was seen ten or more times. The rearrangement joins TRBV11-2 to TRBJ2-1; D may be TRBD2 (6 bases). CDR3 length: 15 residues. Germline CDR1 reads SGHAT; CDR2 reads FQNNGV. The V gene lost 4 bases and the J gene lost 3 bases, with 13 bases spanning the gap. The CDR3 DNA reads TGTGCCAGCAGCTCAGCCAGCGGGTTCTACAATGAGCAGTTCTTC. Translated, it gives CASSSASGFYNEQFF.

The chain employs TRBV5-1 and TRBJ2-7; TRBD1 matches at 7 bases. CDR1 is SGHRS and CDR2 is YFSETQ in the germline V gene. The CDR3 sequence is 13 residues long. The trim removed 5 bases at V and 6 bases at J, leaving 8 bases unmatched. CDR3 bases: TGCGCCAGCAGTGTTACAGGGGCGCTCGAGCAGTACTTC. It is translated as CASSVTGALEQYF.

Many counts were recorded for this clonotype. The J gene is TRBJ2-5, the V gene TRBV7-9; TRBD1 matches at 7 bases. Germline V gives CDR1 SEHNR, CDR2 FQNEAQ (reference sequence). With V trimmed by 5 bases and J by 1 base, 1 base remained unmatched. The CDR3 runs to 13 residues. This chain's CDR3 is CASSRDSQETQYF. CDR3 coding DNA: TGTGCCAGCAGCCGGGACAGCCAAGAGACCCAGTACTTC.

There are many counts of this clonotype. The chain recombines TRBV10-3 with TRBJ2-3; D may be TRBD2 (5 bases). From germline, CDR1 is ENHRY and CDR2 SYGVKD. CDR3 length: 18 amino acids. V was pared by 2 bases and J by 0 bases, with 18 bases between. CDR3 amino acids: CAISEKEDGKTSTDTQYF. The CDR3 DNA reads as TGTGCCATCAGTGAGAAAGAGGACGGGAAGACTAGCACAGATACGCAGTATTTT.

This clonotype has ten or more counts. The genes are TRBV2 and TRBJ2-6; D perhaps matches TRBD2 (6 bases). Germline V CDR1 and CDR2: SNHLY, FYNNEI. This CDR3 has 15 amino acids. V lost 7 bases, J lost 3 bases, and 13 bases lay in between. CDR3 sequence reads: CASNGGGVGANVLTF. The CDR3 nucleotides are TGTGCCAGCAACGGCGGAGGGGTTGGGGCCAACGTCCTGACTTTC.

Points on this clonotype: The germline gene is not matched at one end of the junction; a read error may be the cause. V usage is TRBV4-1 and J usage is TRBJ2-7; D may be TRBD2 (6 bases). This CDR3 region has 15 residues. Looked up from germline, CDR1 is MGHRA and CDR2 is YSYEKL. The CDR3 DNA is TGCGCCAGAAGCCAAGGGCCTAGTGGGAGGTACGAGCAGTACTTC. Translation: CARSQGPSGRYEQYF.

At least ten counts were recorded for this clonotype. The V and J genes are TRBV10-3 and TRBJ2-5; D gene uncertain. The length of the CDR3 is 12 residues. The germline V gene encodes CDR1 ENHRY and CDR2 SYGVKD. The V and J ends lost 6 bases and 1 base respectively, with 6 bases between them. CDR3 in amino acids: CAISTVQETQYF. CDR3 nucleotides: TGTGCCATCAGCACAGTCCAAGAGACCCAGTACTTC.

In its sample, this clonotype was seen many times. The J gene is TRBJ1-1, the V gene TRBV6-2 or TRBV6-3; TRBD1 matches at 9 bases. Trimming cost V 2 bases and J 3 bases; bases outside gene matches: 10. CDR1 is MNHEY, CDR2 SVGEGT, per germline. The CDR3 consists of 17 residues. CDR3 protein: CASSYDRGAFRDTEAFF. Written as DNA, the CDR3 is TGTGCCAGCAGTTACGACAGGGGGGCCTTCAGGGACACTGAAGCTTTCTTT.

This clonotype was recorded many times. CDR3 DNA sequence: TGTGCCAGCAGTTTCGGGCAGGGGGCGGCGGGGGTGAACACTGAAGCTTTCTTT. Translated: CASSFGQGAAGVNTEAFF. V usage is TRBV12-3 or TRBV12-4 and J usage is TRBJ1-1; 8 positions agree with TRBD1. The junction had 12 bases not matched to a gene; V was cut back by 3 bases and J by 0 bases. The CDR3 consists of 18 residues.

This clonotype has a count of ten or more. The chain combines TRBV5-1 with TRBJ1-1, with TRBD1 as a possible D gene (5 bases). The CDR3 covers 14 residues. The V gene's germline CDR1 is SGHRS and CDR2 YFSETQ. V lost 6 bases, J lost 3 bases, and 15 bases lay in between. The CDR3 DNA sequence: TGCGCCAGCACTCGTGCGGGGGGGGACACTGAAGCTTTCTTT. Translated: CASTRAGGDTEAFF. Full variable domain (missing parts from reference TRBV5-1 and TRBJ1-1): KAGVTQTPRYLIKTRGQQVTLSCSPISGHRSVSWYQQTPGQGLQFLFEYFSETQRNKGNFPGRFSGRQFSNSRSEMNVSTLELGDSALYLCASTRAGGDTEAFFGQGTRLTVV.

This clonotype is termed medium-sized. The chain uses TRBV5-1 and TRBJ1-1; D is ambiguous. The CDR3 has 15 residues. Trimming took 2 bases from V and 2 from J, leaving 13 bases between them. CDR1 is SGHRS, CDR2 YFSETQ, per germline. The CDR3 reads CASSFGWGANTEAFF. CDR3 nucleotides: TGCGCCAGCAGCTTCGGGTGGGGAGCAAACACTGAAGCTTTCTTT. Variable domain in full (rest from reference TRBV5-1 and TRBJ1-1): KAGVTQTPRYLIKTRGQQVTLSCSPISGHRSVSWYQQTPGQGLQFLFEYFSETQRNKGNFPGRFSGRQFSNSRSEMNVSTLELGDSALYLCASSFGWGANTEAFFGQGTRLTVV.

Details on this clonotype: One junction end does not reproduce the germline sequence, and a read error may be involved. This chain joins TRBV10-2 and TRBJ2-1; TRBD2 agrees at 7 bases. There are 13 residues in the CDR3. CDR1 is WSHSY, CDR2 SAAADI, per germline. The CDR3 sequence: CASGDLLANEQFF. CDR3 in DNA: TGTGCCAGCGGGGACCTACTAGCTAATGAGCAGTTCTTC.

This clonotype ranks as medium-sized. J is TRBJ2-3 and V is TRBV7-3; D not certain. V lost 5 bases to trimming and J lost 0 bases, with 3 bases between them. Germline V gene lookup returns CDR1 SGHTA and CDR2 FQGTGA. CDR3 size: 12 residues. CDR3 DNA sequence: TGTGCCAGCAGCCCCAGCACAGATACGCAGTATTTT. Amino acids: CASSPSTDTQYF.

At least ten counts were recorded for this clonotype. The gene calls are TRBV11-2 and TRBJ2-2; possibly TRBD1 or TRBD2 for D (6 bases each). V was shortened by 3 bases and J by 4 bases, with 15 bases between the two germline ends. The CDR3 runs 16 residues. Per the germline V gene, CDR1 is SGHAT and CDR2 is FQNNGV. The CDR3 DNA reads as TGTGCCAGCAGCTTCCTAGCAGGAGGGGGCACCGGGGAGCTGTTTTTT. Protein: CASSFLAGGGTGELFF.